In its sample, the clone carrying this T cell receptor beta chain was seen many times. The antigen is unknown. The sample is drawn from a study of CD8 T cells in ankylosing spondylitis. Study-level findings and limits: Existing reports had already noted some motif variants in reactive arthritis synovial fluid and blood. What seemed typical of ankylosing spondylitis blood was a TCR beta motif built from several highly homologous variants. Reportedly, disease-linked clones are significantly enriched in ankylosing spondylitis patients' matched synovial fluid.

Generation of TCR beta libraries employed quantitative 5'-RACE incorporating molecular barcodes. MiXCR was run by TCRdb on the 5' RACE reads, yielding one entry per CDR3 protein. The sample includes around 35,000 distinct CDR3 sequences, around 15% seen only once; the top ten take about a third. This CDR3 has 12 amino acids. J gave up 14 bases and V 5 bases, and 8 bases lay outside the gene matches. The clonotype comes from a male donor with ankylosing spondylitis. This chain joins TRBV12-3 or TRBV12-4 and TRBJ2-1, with 8 bases fitting TRBD2. Sample: synovial fluid, either unsorted or a sorted T cell fraction (not recorded which). The CDR3 bases are TGTGCCAGCAGTCTATACCAAGCGGGAGAGTTCTTC. This gives the protein CASSLYQAGEFF.